This T cell receptor beta chain stems from a study of response to subunit inactivated influenza vaccine. Whole-study results and caveats: Seasonal influenza vaccination, on each occasion, was suggested by the authors to recruit few new T cells.

Each CDR3 protein is one row after TCRdb ran MiXCR on the RT-PCR reads. The repertoire holds more than 200,000 distinct CDR3 sequences, with 10% to 15% as singletons. V was pared by 2 bases and J by 7 bases, with 23 bases between. The CDR3 has 17 amino acids. The V gene's germline CDR1 is LGHDT and CDR2 YNNKEL (reference sequence). As for this clonotype: Its antigen is not known.

The starting material was non-naive T cells sorted from PBMCs, obtained approximately 15 days before vaccination. The TCR was taken from a man in his fifties or sixties who received an inactivated influenza vaccine. The chain uses TRBV3-1 and TRBJ2-5; D is ambiguous. The CDR3 bases are TGTGCCAGCAGCCAAAGCTCTTATAGGGCCCTCTTTGGGACCCAGTACTTC. Its protein is CASSQSSYRALFGTQYF.